Presented here are 30 T cell receptor beta chains from one specimen sequenced in a study of CD8+ T cells in alopecia areata (dated by TCRdb to about 2018). Explained via the paper, the time point label denotes: around 24 weeks on oral tofacitinib. Sample treatment or condition, as interpreted from the label and publication: oral pan-JAK inhibitor, 5-10 mg twice daily. The library was obtained by the immunoSEQ multiplex PCR assay. For TCR sequencing, RNA was extracted from every sample and reverse transcribed into cDNA to serve as template. The clones in this table, taken by TCRdb from immuneACCESS, are in-frame only. Not every clone is retained; where verified, under half of the shortfall comes from an unresolved V gene, and the cause of the rest is unknown. The sample table lists about 180,000 clones, less than 70% of them with a count of one. The ten largest clones represent more than 10% of the sample.

The material was CD8+ T cells sorted from blood, obtained at week 24, from a patient treated with tofacitinib. Receptor source: a human donor with alopecia areata.

The chain couples TRBV4-3 to TRBJ2-2; D perhaps matches TRBD1 (5 bases). This CDR3 comprises 16 residues. CDR1 and CDR2 (germline): LGHNA, YSLEER. Trimming took 1 base from V and 2 from J, leaving 11 bases between them. CDR3 region: CASSQGTGPNTGELFF. The CDR3 region has the DNA TGCGCCAGCAGCCAAGGAACAGGACCTAACACCGGGGAGCTGTTTTTT.

This sequence joins TRBV6-5 and TRBJ2-1, with D possibly TRBD2 on 5 matching bases. Trimming removed 5 bases from V and 3 bases from J, with 8 bases in between. Germline-derived CDR1 and CDR2 are MNHEY and SVGAGI. The CDR3 has 13 amino acids. The CDR3 region is CASSLDYYNEQFF. In DNA form, the CDR3 reads TGTGCCAGCAGTCTCGACTACTACAATGAGCAGTTCTTC.

The DNA of the CDR3 is TGTGCCAGCAGCCCAGCAGGACTAGCGGTCTACGAGCAGTACTTC. Its translation is CASSPAGLAVYEQYF. This chain links TRBV14 with TRBJ2-7, with 10 bases aligning to TRBD2. Losses at the gene ends were 4 bases for V and 3 bases for J; bases not matched to a gene: 6. This CDR3 contains 15 residues. Per germline, CDR1 SGHDN and CDR2 FVKESK.

This chain joins TRBV7-2 and TRBJ2-3, with no clear D. The length of the CDR3 is 16 residues. V was cut by 2 bases and J by 2 bases, with 14 bases left in between. Germline-derived CDR1 and CDR2 are SGHTA and FQGNSA. The CDR3 sequence: CASSLNLNSYTDTQYF. For the CDR3, the DNA is TGTGCCAGCAGCTTAAATTTGAACAGTTACACAGATACGCAGTATTTT.

About this clone itself: One end of the junction does not line up with germline, which may come from a read error. This chain uses TRBV6-5 with TRBJ2-3; a possible D gene is TRBD2 (5 bases). The length of the CDR3 is 12 residues. Germline V gene lookup returns CDR1 MNHEY and CDR2 SVGAGI. The CDR3 DNA follows: TGTGCCAGCAGTTCCGCGGGTTCCCCTCCCCATTTT. This sequence encodes CASSSAGSPPHF.

Only a few counts were recorded for this clone. The chain recombines TRBV29-1 with TRBJ2-7; D might be TRBD2 (5 bases). This CDR3 contains 13 residues. The V gene lost 6 bases and the J gene lost 7 bases, with 19 bases spanning the gap. Germline V gene data show CDR1 as SQVTM and CDR2 as ANQGSEA. CDR3 coding DNA: TGCAGCGTAGGATTCGCGGGCCCGGAAGAGCAGTACTTC. This encodes CSVGFAGPEEQYF.

The chain joins TRBV23-1 to TRBJ2-1; TRBD2 matches 9 bases. TRBV23-1 belongs to the ORF category, with a function that is uncertain. The CDR3 is 22 residues long. Trimming cost V 6 bases and J 3 bases; bases outside gene matches: 27. The CDR3 sequence is CASSQRYPLLAGTPSIYNEQFF. In DNA, the CDR3 is TGCGCCAGCAGCCAACGATACCCACTTCTAGCGGGGACCCCCTCAATCTACAATGAGCAGTTCTTC.

V is TRBV29-1 and J is TRBJ2-1, with D tentatively TRBD1 (6 bases). Per germline, CDR1 SQVTM and CDR2 ANQGSEA. The CDR3 has 14 residues. Trimming removed 7 bases at V and 8 bases at J, with 21 bases between. The CDR3 DNA reads as TGCAGCGCAGACACCCAGGGGCAGGGCGATGAGCAGTTCTTC. This gives the protein CSADTQGQGDEQFF.

CDR3 DNA sequence: TGTGCCAGCAGCCCCTCTTGGGGTAGCAATCAGCCCCAGCATTTT. The encoded protein is CASSPSWGSNQPQHF. The rearrangement uses TRBV7-8 and TRBJ1-5, with no clear D. V was pared by 5 bases and J by 0 bases, with 11 bases between. This CDR3 contains 15 residues. CDR1 and CDR2 from the germline V gene are SGHVS and FQNEAQ.

This chain connects TRBV5-1 to TRBJ2-7, with TRBD1 matching over 10 bases. CDR3 length equals 14 residues. Germline values: CDR1 SGHRS, CDR2 YFSETQ. The V segment lost 6 bases and the J segment 2 bases; nucleotides outside the gene matches: 5. CDR3 DNA sequence: TGCGCCAGCAAAACCGGGACAGGGGCCTACGAGCAGTACTTC. Translation gives CASKTGTGAYEQYF.

This chain joins TRBV29-1 and TRBJ1-2; 7 bases line up with TRBD1. Germline V lookup: CDR1 SQVTM, CDR2 ANQGSEA. Germline trimming cut 6 bases from V and 2 bases from J; bases unmatched to any gene: 15. This CDR3 spans 16 amino acids. CDR3 bases: TGCAGCGTGGCCGGCCGGGACAGCCGTTCGAACTATGGCTACACCTTC. Protein sequence: CSVAGRDSRSNYGYTF.

This clone was seen more than once but under ten times. The chain joins TRBV5-1 to TRBJ1-1; D not resolved. CDR3 size: 15 residues. V lost 4 bases and J lost 4, with 17 bases in between. In germline, CDR1 is SGHRS, CDR2 YFSETQ. Written as DNA, the CDR3 is TGCGCCAGCAGCCCGGACGGGATGTCGGGCACTGAAGCTTTCTTT. It is translated as CASSPDGMSGTEAFF.

The rearrangement links TRBV7-9 to TRBJ2-3; 8 bases map to TRBD1. V lost 2 bases to trimming and J lost 9 bases; unmatched junction nucleotides: 13. This CDR3 is built from 16 residues. Germline V gene sequence: CDR1 SEHNR, CDR2 FQNEAQ (reference sequence). In DNA form, the CDR3 reads TGTGCCAGCAGCTTACTCGCAGGGGGCCTGTACAAGACGCAGTATTTT. Translated, it gives CASSLLAGGLYKTQYF.

This clone was seen a few times. J is TRBJ2-7 and V is TRBV2; 7 bases are a match to TRBD1. The J segment lost 3 bases and the V segment lost 3 bases, leaving 5 bases of the junction unmatched. Looked up from germline, CDR1 is SNHLY and CDR2 is FYNNEI. This CDR3 comprises 14 residues. CDR3 sequence: CASSDKGADYEQYF. CDR3 coding DNA: TGTGCCAGCAGTGATAAGGGGGCTGACTACGAGCAGTACTTC.

CDR3 bases: TGTGCCAGCACCCTCTCAGGGGCCAACGTCCTGACTTTC. It translates to CASTLSGANVLTF. The gene calls are TRBV13 and TRBJ2-6; no clear D. V lost 7 bases to trimming and J lost 4 bases, with 8 bases between them. The CDR3 sequence is 13 residues long. Per germline, CDR1 PRHDT and CDR2 FYEKMQ (reference sequence).

The chain carries TRBV29-1 and TRBJ1-2; D is perhaps TRBD1 (5 bases). V was cut by 3 bases and J by 7 bases, with 15 bases left in between. The V gene's germline CDR1 is SQVTM and CDR2 ANQGSEA. CDR3 length: 13 residues. DNA for the CDR3: TGCAGCGTTGAGTCTATGGGGCTAGGTGGCTACACCTTC. Its protein is CSVESMGLGGYTF.

The chain is built from TRBV2 and TRBJ2-7; D is unresolved. This CDR3 region has 14 residues. Looked up from germline, CDR1 is SNHLY and CDR2 is FYNNEI. The ends were cut back, 4 bases at V and 2 bases at J, with 12 bases in the middle. The CDR3 DNA follows: TGTGCCAGCAGTGGGACCCTAGGCCCCTACGAGCAGTACTTC. This translates into CASSGTLGPYEQYF.

This sequence joins TRBV19 and TRBJ2-3; D is perhaps TRBD1 or TRBD2 (5 bases each). The CDR3 is made up of 12 amino acids. Trimming stripped 9 bases from V and 6 bases from J, with 13 bases between. Per germline, CDR1 LNHDA and CDR2 SQIVND (reference sequence). The CDR3 nucleotides read TGTGCCAGCGGGACGGGCCCGGATACGCAGTATTTT. This encodes CASGTGPDTQYF.

This clone was found a few times. This sequence joins TRBV27 and TRBJ2-7; TRBD2 aligns across 7 bases. The CDR3 consists of 17 residues. Germline assignment: CDR1 MNHEY and CDR2 SMNVEV (reference sequence). J lost 2 bases, V lost 3 bases, and 13 bases had no gene match. The CDR3 bases are TGTGCCAGCAGTTTGCGAGGGCCCGGGGGGATACCCTACGAGCAGTACTTC. It encodes CASSLRGPGGIPYEQYF.

This clone was counted only a few times. The chain couples TRBV2 to TRBJ2-3; tentatively, D is TRBD2 (6 bases). Between the trimmed V and J ends, which lost 4 bases and 0 bases, there was a span of 11 bases. This CDR3 spans 15 amino acids. Germline CDR1 SNHLY, CDR2 FYNNEI. The CDR3 loop is CASSVGRGSTDTQYF. CDR3 nucleotides: TGTGCCAGCAGTGTCGGGCGGGGAAGCACAGATACGCAGTATTTT.

V usage is TRBV29-1 and J usage is TRBJ1-2; D not certain. CDR1 SQVTM and CDR2 ANQGSEA come from the germline V gene. CDR3 length: 12 amino acids. CDR3 coding DNA: TGCGCCACCCCCGGGAATGACTATGGCTACACCTTC. It is translated as CATPGNDYGYTF.

V gene TRBV29-1 combines with J gene TRBJ1-2; D not resolved. This CDR3 has 11 amino acids. The V and J ends lost 1 base and 6 bases respectively, with 6 bases between them. Germline V gene sequence: CDR1 SQVTM, CDR2 ANQGSEA. The CDR3 reads CSVEAPNGYTF. Written as DNA, the CDR3 is TGCAGCGTTGAAGCGCCCAATGGCTACACCTTC.

The chain recombines TRBV13 with TRBJ2-1; TRBD1 aligns across 12 bases. The CDR3 extends over 16 amino acids. In germline, CDR1 is PRHDT, CDR2 FYEKMQ (reference sequence). The ends lost 4 bases at V and 8 bases at J; junction bases unmatched: 9. CDR3 region: CASSSDRDRGHDEQFF. The CDR3 nucleotides are TGTGCCAGCAGCTCCGACAGGGACAGGGGGCATGATGAGCAGTTCTTC.

The chain couples TRBV29-1 to TRBJ2-3; 7 bases align to TRBD2. J lost 1 base, V lost 6 bases, and 7 bases had no gene match. The CDR3 has 14 amino acids. Germline CDR1 reads SQVTM; CDR2 reads ANQGSEA. The CDR3 DNA follows: TGCAGCGTCCCAGCGGGGCCTGGCACAGATACGCAGTATTTT. It encodes CSVPAGPGTDTQYF.

The rearrangement links TRBV7-2 to TRBJ2-7, with 12 positions matching TRBD1. The CDR3 runs to 16 residues. Germline CDR1 reads SGHTA; CDR2 reads FQGNSA. V gave up 4 bases and J gave up 2 bases; unmatched junction bases: 6. Here the CDR3 DNA reads TGTGCCAGCAGCTCCCGGGACAGGGGGCGACCCTACGAGCAGTACTTC. It yields the protein CASSSRDRGRPYEQYF.

This clone was seen more than once but under ten times. The V gene is TRBV16, the J gene TRBJ2-3; D is unresolved. Trimming stripped 1 base from V and 2 bases from J, with 7 bases between. The V gene's germline CDR1 is KGHSY and CDR2 FQNENV. CDR3 length equals 14 residues. For the CDR3, the DNA is TGTGCCAGCAGCCAATATCGAGTCACAGATACGCAGTATTTT. This encodes CASSQYRVTDTQYF.

The chain uses TRBV30 and TRBJ1-1; D perhaps matches TRBD1 (5 bases). Germline CDR1 and CDR2: GTSNPN and SVGIG (reference sequence). V dropped 4 bases and J dropped 6 bases, with 18 bases sitting between them. This CDR3 is built from 14 residues. The CDR3 coding sequence is TGTGCCTGGAATGTCGGGACGGTAGGCGCTGAAGCTTTCTTT. Translating gives CAWNVGTVGAEAFF.

This clone was picked up a small number of times. The chain combines TRBV29-1 with TRBJ2-1; 8 bases match TRBD1. Trimming at V came to 3 bases and at J to 4 bases, leaving 11 bases not matched to a gene. The CDR3 consists of 16 residues. Germline CDR1 reads SQVTM; CDR2 reads ANQGSEA. DNA of the CDR3: TGCAGCGTTGATGGGGCCGGGACAGGTATATACAATGAGCAGTTCTTC. This sequence encodes CSVDGAGTGIYNEQFF.

The chain has TRBV15 and TRBJ2-4; maybe TRBD2 (5 bases). Germline CDR1 and CDR2: LNHNV and YYDKDF (reference sequence). V was cut by 0 bases and J by 1 base, with 10 bases left in between. CDR3 length: 16 amino acids. For the CDR3, the DNA is TGTGCCACCAGCAGAGAGGACTCGGCGGCCAAAAACATTCAGTACTTC. It codes for CATSREDSAAKNIQYF.

This chain links TRBV13 with TRBJ2-3; TRBD1 agrees at 8 bases. CDR1 and CDR2 from the germline V gene are PRHDT and FYEKMQ (reference sequence). The CDR3 runs 14 residues. Germline trimming cut 4 bases from V and 2 bases from J; bases unmatched to any gene: 2. CDR3 residues: CASSSDRATDTQYF. The CDR3 coding sequence is TGTGCCAGCAGCTCGGACAGGGCCACAGATACGCAGTATTTT.